The rows below give T cell receptor beta chains drawn from one sample of a study of T cells in Graves' hyperthyroidism and ophthalmopathy. TCRdb recomputed calls from the multiplex PCR reads with MiXCR, one row per CDR3 protein. The data contain fewer than 350,000 distinct CDR3 sequences, around 15% of them singletons. The material sequenced was blood. These receptors were taken from a woman aged 50 to 60 with Graves' hyperthyroidism that later progressed to Graves' ophthalmopathy. Both conserved end residues are part of each CDR3. Fields, in order: D gene, V gene, clone size, J gene, CDR3 DNA, CDR3 protein. A D gene is named only where the DNA matches it firmly. Size values are once, few and many counts, or a class for expanded clones, and some rows have none.

TRBD2,TRBV11-2,.,TRBJ2-1,TGTGCCAGCAGCTCGGGACTAGCGGCATACCCTAAAAGCTCCTACAATGAGCAGTTCTTC,CASSSGLAAYPKSSYNEQFF
.,TRBV5-6,many,TRBJ2-7,TGTGCCAGCAGCTTGTCCCTTTACTACGAGCAGTACTTC,CASSLSLYYEQYF
.,TRBV13,.,TRBJ2-7,TGTGCCAGCAGCTCCGGGACCAAAACCTACGAGCAGTACTTC,CASSSGTKTYEQYF
.,TRBV6-1,.,TRBJ1-2,TGTGCCAGCAGTGAAGTGATGGTACAGAACTATGGCTACACCTTC,CASSEVMVQNYGYTF
TRBD1,TRBV27,many,TRBJ2-7,TGTGCCAGCAGTGGGACAGGGGTTAGCGAGCAGTACTTC,CASSGTGVSEQYF
.,TRBV5-1,many,TRBJ1-1,TGCGCCAGCAGCTTGAATGCAGAGAACACTGAAGCTTTCTTT,CASSLNAENTEAFF
TRBD1,TRBV19,.,TRBJ2-2,TGTGCCAGTAGCGACCCGGGACAGGGGGCCGGGGAGCTGTTTTTT,CASSDPGQGAGELFF
.,TRBV20-1,few,TRBJ1-1,TGCAGTGCCAGATCAGGGGCGGGAGTCGCTGAAGCTTTCTTT,CSARSGAGVAEAFF
.,TRBV4-1,.,TRBJ2-1,TGCGCCAGCAGCCTAAGGAACGCCGATGAGCAGTTCTTC,CASSLRNADEQFF
.,TRBV30,many,TRBJ2-1,TGTGCCTGGAGAAGGATCGGCATGGGTGAGCAGTTCTTC,CAWRRIGMGEQFF
TRBD2,TRBV2,many,TRBJ2-5,TGTGCCTACGCCGGCGGGAGGAAGCAAGAGACCCAGTACTTC,CAYAGGRKQETQYF
TRBD1,TRBV2,many,TRBJ2-1,TGTGCCAGCACGGAACAGGGGGTCTCCTACAATGAGCAGTTCTTC,CASTEQGVSYNEQFF
.,TRBV28,many,TRBJ2-7,TGTGCCAGCAGTCCGATAGGGACATGGGGCTACGAGCAGTACTTC,CASSPIGTWGYEQYF
TRBD1,TRBV11-3,many,TRBJ1-3,TGTGCCAGCAGCCCCGGGACAGGGGTAAACACCATATATTTT,CASSPGTGVNTIYF
.,TRBV5-5,.,TRBJ2-3,TGTGCCAGCAGTCTCGGTCTAGCGTCAGATACGCAGTATTTT,CASSLGLASDTQYF
.,TRBV6-2/TRBV6-3,many,TRBJ2-1,TGTGCCAGCAGTTACTCAGGGGGGCTGGGCTACAATGAGCAGTTCTTC,CASSYSGGLGYNEQFF
TRBD2,TRBV28,many,TRBJ2-1,TGTGCCAGCAACTCCGGGACTAGCGGTTACAATGAGCAGTTCTTC,CASNSGTSGYNEQFF
.,TRBV28,many,TRBJ2-7,TGTGCCAGCAGTAGGGGTTACGAGCAGTACTTC,CASSRGYEQYF
TRBD1,TRBV9,many,TRBJ2-4,TGTGCCAGCAGCGTAGAAGGCAGGGGGCAGGACATTCAGTACTTC,CASSVEGRGQDIQYF
TRBD1,TRBV2,many,TRBJ2-1,TGTGCCAGCAGTGGACAGGGCAGCCCCTACAATGAGCAGTTCTTC,CASSGQGSPYNEQFF
TRBD2,TRBV20-1,many,TRBJ2-7,TGCAGTGCTCTAAGTGCTAGCGGGAGCGACGAGCAGTACTTC,CSALSASGSDEQYF
.,TRBV28,many,TRBJ2-7,TGTGCCAGCAGCTCCGTCGTGAGGGAGCAGTACTTC,CASSSVVREQYF
.,TRBV11-2,many,TRBJ1-2,TGTGCCAGCAGCTTTGGAGGGGGACAACTAAACTATGGCTACACCTTC,CASSFGGGQLNYGYTF
.,TRBV19,.,TRBJ2-7,TGTGCCAGCCCACATAGCGGCTACGCCGAGCAGTACTTC,CASPHSGYAEQYF
TRBD1,TRBV7-9,few,TRBJ2-6,TGTGCCAGCAAGCTTCGGACAGGTTCTACTCTGGGGGCCAACGTCCTGACTTTC,CASKLRTGSTLGANVLTF
.,TRBV5-1,few,TRBJ2-2,TGCGCCAGCAGCTTGGCAGGGGAGGGAGCCGGGGAGCTGTTTTTT,CASSLAGEGAGELFF
.,TRBV5-1,.,TRBJ2-6,TGCGCCAGCAGCTTGGATTACCGGTCTGGGGCCAACGTCCTGACTTTC,CASSLDYRSGANVLTF
.,TRBV24-1,many,TRBJ2-5,TGTGCCACCAGTGATCCTGGGGAGACCCAGTACTTC,CATSDPGETQYF
TRBD1,TRBV5-1,.,TRBJ1-2,TGCGCCAGCAGGGCGGACGGACAGGTTTCCTATGGCTACACCTTC,CASRADGQVSYGYTF
TRBD1,TRBV4-1,.,TRBJ2-5,TGCGCCAGCAGCCACCCCCCCACAGGGGAAGAGACCCAGTACTTC,CASSHPPTGEETQYF
.,TRBV7-7,many,TRBJ2-1,TGTGCTAGCAGCCGAGAGGGTGCCTACAATGAGCAGTTCTTC,CASSREGAYNEQFF
TRBD2,TRBV7-3,many,TRBJ2-3,TGTGCCAGCAGCCCCGGGACTAGCGCCTCATTAGATACGCAGTATTTT,CASSPGTSASLDTQYF
TRBD1,TRBV2,many,TRBJ1-2,TGTGCCAGCAGTGACCTGACAGGGGGTTATGGCTACACCTTC,CASSDLTGGYGYTF
.,TRBV4-1,few,TRBJ2-5,TGCGCCAGCAGCCAAGATCAAATCAAGACCCAGTACTTC,CASSQDQIKTQYF
TRBD1,TRBV15,many,TRBJ2-1,TGTGCCACCAGCAGCCGCTCCGGGACAGGGTTCAATGAGCAGTTCTTC,CATSSRSGTGFNEQFF
.,TRBV30,few,TRBJ2-1,TGTGCCTGGAATAAGAGGGAGGTGGGCTACAATGAGCAGTTCTTC,CAWNKREVGYNEQFF
TRBD2,TRBV2,many,TRBJ2-1,TGTGCCAGCCAGGGACTAGCGGGAGTCCATGAGCAGTTCTTC,CASQGLAGVHEQFF
.,TRBV20-1,.,TRBJ1-3,TGCAGTGCTAGAGAAGGGAGCACTATATCTGGAAACACCATATATTTT,CSAREGSTISGNTIYF
.,TRBV28,many,TRBJ2-1,TGTGCCAGCAGCCTGACTTCTCCCACCTACAATGAGCAGTTCTTC,CASSLTSPTYNEQFF
.,TRBV28,many,TRBJ1-5,TGTGCCAGCAGTTGGGGGGGCTGGGATAGCAATCAGCCCCAGCATTTT,CASSWGGWDSNQPQHF
.,TRBV2,.,TRBJ2-2,TGTGCCAGCAGTGGGACAGGGGGTTTTAGCGGGAGAAACACCGGGGAGCTGTTTTTT,CASSGTGGFSGRNTGELFF
TRBD1,TRBV15,many,TRBJ2-2,TGTGCCACCAGCAGATCAACAGGGGGCGGTCGTGGCGGGGAGCTGTTTTTT,CATSRSTGGGRGGELFF